The subject of this entry is one T cell receptor (beta chain). CDR3 length: 14 amino acids. Per germline, CDR1 SQVTM and CDR2 ANQGSEA. Unmatched junction bases numbered 7, after V lost 6 bases and J lost 3 bases. The authors' processing: Amplified reference gene primers provided the basis for estimating nucleated cell counts. Some clones are missing from TCRdb's copy, which holds only in-frame ones; the method was immunoSEQ multiplex PCR. From that table come the V and J calls and clone size; the DNA was used to work out D and trimming. Of 70,000 to 95,000 clones detected, roughly 80% appear once; the ten largest clones hold under 2%. This record belongs to a study of blood T cell repertoires in COVID-19. Study context: COVID-19 samples collected from the United States, Italy and Spain covered acute and convalescent phases. Nucleic acid was either cDNA or gDNA, and it came from T cells, B-cell-depleted T cells, or PBMCs.

This clonotype was obtained from a woman aged 60-75 years with acute or convalescent COVID-19. V and J are TRBV29-1 and TRBJ2-2; 7 nucleotides match TRBD2. The source material was peripheral blood. For the CDR3, the DNA is TGCAGCGTGAGGGGAGGGGTGGACACCGGGGAGCTGTTTTTT. This gives the protein CSVRGGVDTGELFF.